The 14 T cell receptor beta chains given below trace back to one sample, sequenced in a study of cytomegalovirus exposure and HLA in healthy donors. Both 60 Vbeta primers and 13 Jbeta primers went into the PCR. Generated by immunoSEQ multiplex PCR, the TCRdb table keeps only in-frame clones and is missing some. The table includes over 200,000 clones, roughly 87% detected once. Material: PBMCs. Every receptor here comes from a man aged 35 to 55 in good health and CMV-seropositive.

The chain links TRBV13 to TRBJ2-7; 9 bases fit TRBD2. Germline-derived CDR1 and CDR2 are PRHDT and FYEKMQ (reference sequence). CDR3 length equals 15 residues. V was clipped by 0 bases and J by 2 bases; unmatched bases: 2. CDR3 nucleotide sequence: TGTGCCAGCAGCTTAGGGACTAGCGGAGCCTACGAGCAGTACTTC. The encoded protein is CASSLGTSGAYEQYF.

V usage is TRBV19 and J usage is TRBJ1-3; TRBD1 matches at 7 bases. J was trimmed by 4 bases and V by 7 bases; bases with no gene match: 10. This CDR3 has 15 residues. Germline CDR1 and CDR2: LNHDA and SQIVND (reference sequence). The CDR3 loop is CASITTGRSGNTIYF. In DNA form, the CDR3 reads TGTGCCAGTATCACGACAGGGAGAAGCGGAAACACCATATATTTT. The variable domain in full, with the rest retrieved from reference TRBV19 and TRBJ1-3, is DGGITQSPKYLFRKEGQNVTLSCEQNLNHDAMYWYRQDPGQGLRLIYYSQIVNDFQKGDIAEGYSVSREKKESFPLTVTSAQKNPTAFYLCASITTGRSGNTIYFGEGSWLTVV.

The CDR3 loop is CASSPSLRPGELFF. CDR3 bases: TGTGCCAGCAGTCCCTCACTAAGACCCGGGGAGCTGTTTTTT. The chain recombines TRBV27 with TRBJ2-2; D unclear. Germline V gives CDR1 MNHEY, CDR2 SMNVEV (reference sequence). The CDR3 runs 14 residues. V gave up 5 bases and J gave up 6 bases, with 13 bases separating them.

The CDR3 bases are TGTGCCAGCAGTTCCACCTACGAGCAGTACTTC. This codes for CASSSTYEQYF. V is TRBV5-6 and J is TRBJ2-7; D not certain. The CDR3 is 11 residues long. The ends were cut back, 5 bases at V and 2 bases at J, with 5 bases in the middle. CDR1 is SGHDT, CDR2 YYEEEE, per germline.

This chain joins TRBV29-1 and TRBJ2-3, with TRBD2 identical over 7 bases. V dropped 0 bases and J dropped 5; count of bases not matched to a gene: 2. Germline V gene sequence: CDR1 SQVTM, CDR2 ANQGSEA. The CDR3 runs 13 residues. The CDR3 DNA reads TGCAGCGTTGAAGAGGGAGGGGAAGATACGCAGTATTTT. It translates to CSVEEGGEDTQYF.

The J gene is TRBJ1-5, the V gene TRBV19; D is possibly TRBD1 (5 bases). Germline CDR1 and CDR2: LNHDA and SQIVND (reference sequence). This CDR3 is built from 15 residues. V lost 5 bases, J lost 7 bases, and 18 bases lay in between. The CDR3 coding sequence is TGTGCCAGTAGTTCGATTGGGGCAGGGAACCAGCCCCAGCATTTT. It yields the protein CASSSIGAGNQPQHF.

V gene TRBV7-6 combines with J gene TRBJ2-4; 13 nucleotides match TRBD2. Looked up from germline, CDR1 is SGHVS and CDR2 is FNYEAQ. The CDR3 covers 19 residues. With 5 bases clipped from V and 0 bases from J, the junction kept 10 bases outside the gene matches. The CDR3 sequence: CASSPLGTSGVLAKNIQYF. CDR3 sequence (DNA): TGTGCCAGCAGCCCCCTCGGGACTAGCGGGGTTCTAGCCAAAAACATTCAGTACTTC.

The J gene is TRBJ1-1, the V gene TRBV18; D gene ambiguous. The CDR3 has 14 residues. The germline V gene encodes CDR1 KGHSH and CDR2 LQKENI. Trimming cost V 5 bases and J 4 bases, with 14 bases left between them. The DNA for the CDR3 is TGTGCCAGCTCATCTAGTGGATTGGGCACTGAAGCTTTCTTT. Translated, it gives CASSSSGLGTEAFF.

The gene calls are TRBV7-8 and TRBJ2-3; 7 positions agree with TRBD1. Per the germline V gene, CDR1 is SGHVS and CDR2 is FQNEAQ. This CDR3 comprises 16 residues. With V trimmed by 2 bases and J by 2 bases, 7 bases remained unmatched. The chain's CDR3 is CASSLPDRVFTDTQYF. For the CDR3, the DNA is TGTGCCAGCAGCTTACCAGACAGGGTTTTCACAGATACGCAGTATTTT.

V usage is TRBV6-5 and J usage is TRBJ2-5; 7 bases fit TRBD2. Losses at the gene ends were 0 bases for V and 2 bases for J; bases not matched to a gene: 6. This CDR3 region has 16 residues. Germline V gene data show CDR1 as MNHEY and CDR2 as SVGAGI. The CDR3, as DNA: TGTGCCAGCAGTTACTCGCCGGGAGGAACACAAGAGACCCAGTACTTC. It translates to CASSYSPGGTQETQYF.

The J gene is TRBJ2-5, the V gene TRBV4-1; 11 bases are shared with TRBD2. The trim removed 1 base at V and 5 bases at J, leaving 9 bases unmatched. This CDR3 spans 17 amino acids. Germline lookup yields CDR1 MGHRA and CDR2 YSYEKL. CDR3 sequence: CASSQVSSGRPGETQYF. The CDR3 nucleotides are TGCGCCAGCAGCCAAGTTTCTAGCGGGAGGCCGGGGGAGACCCAGTACTTC.

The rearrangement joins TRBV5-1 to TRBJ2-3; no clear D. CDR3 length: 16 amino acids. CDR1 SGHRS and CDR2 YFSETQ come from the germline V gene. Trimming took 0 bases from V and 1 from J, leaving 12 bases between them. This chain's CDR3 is CASSLGLDVGTDTQYF. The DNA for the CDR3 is TGCGCCAGCAGCTTGGGGCTAGACGTAGGCACAGATACGCAGTATTTT.

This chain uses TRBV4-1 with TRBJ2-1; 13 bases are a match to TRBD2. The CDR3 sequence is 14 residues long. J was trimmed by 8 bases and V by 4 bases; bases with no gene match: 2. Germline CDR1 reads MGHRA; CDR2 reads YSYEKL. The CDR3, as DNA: TGCGCCAGCAGCCGGACTAGCGGGAGCTATGAGCAGTTCTTC. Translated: CASSRTSGSYEQFF.

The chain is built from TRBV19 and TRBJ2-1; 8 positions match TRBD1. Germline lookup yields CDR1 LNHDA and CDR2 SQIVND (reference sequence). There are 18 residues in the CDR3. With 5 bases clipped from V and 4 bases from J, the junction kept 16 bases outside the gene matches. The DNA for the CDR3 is TGTGCCAGTAGTCGGGTCGGACAGGGAACAGGGCTATACAATGAGCAGTTCTTC. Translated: CASSRVGQGTGLYNEQFF. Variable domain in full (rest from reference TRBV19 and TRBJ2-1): DGGITQSPKYLFRKEGQNVTLSCEQNLNHDAMYWYRQDPGQGLRLIYYSQIVNDFQKGDIAEGYSVSREKKESFPLTVTSAQKNPTAFYLCASSRVGQGTGLYNEQFFGPGTRLTVL.